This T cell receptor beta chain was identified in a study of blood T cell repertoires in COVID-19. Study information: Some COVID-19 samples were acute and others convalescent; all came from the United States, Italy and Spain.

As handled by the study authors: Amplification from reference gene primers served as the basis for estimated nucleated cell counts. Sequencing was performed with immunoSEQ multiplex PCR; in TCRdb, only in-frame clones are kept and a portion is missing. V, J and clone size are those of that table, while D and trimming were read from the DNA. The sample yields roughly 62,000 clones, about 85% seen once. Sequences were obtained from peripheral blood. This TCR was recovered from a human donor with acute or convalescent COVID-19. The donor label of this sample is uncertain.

The CDR3 DNA reads as TGTGCCAGCAGCGGACTAGCGGGTAGCACAGATACGCAGTATTTT. Translation: CASSGLAGSTDTQYF. The V call is TRBV3-1 (or the pseudogene TRBV3-2), the J call TRBJ2-3; TRBD2 matches at 11 bases. This CDR3 spans 15 amino acids. Germline V lookup: CDR1 LGHDT, CDR2 YNNKEL (reference sequence). V shed 5 bases and J 0 bases; nucleotides not matched to a gene: 1.